This TCR beta chain was profiled in a study of cytotoxic CD8 clonotypes in ibrutinib-treated CLL. In the case of this clone: Its antigen is as yet unknown.

Here immunoSEQ multiplex PCR was the method, and the copy in TCRdb shows in-frame clones only, minus some. The data contain roughly 160,000 clones, approximately 80% of them singletons. The study's findings and limits: Ibrutinib response saw clonality rise, and progression saw it return toward baseline. Patients with sustained remission and those progressing were sampled at differing times.

Germline V CDR1 and CDR2: MDHEN, SYDVKM. This CDR3 spans 11 amino acids. Trimming took 6 bases from V and 7 from J, leaving 9 bases between them. The sequence derives from a human donor with chronic lymphocytic leukemia. V and J are TRBV28 and TRBJ1-1; D uncertain. The sample consisted of PBMCs, taken after 12 months of ibrutinib treatment. CDR3 in amino acids: CASSPAFEAFF. The CDR3 DNA reads as TGTGCCAGCAGCCCCGCCTTTGAAGCTTTCTTT.